These 28 T cell receptor beta chains were all obtained from the same sample, sequenced in a study of cytomegalovirus exposure and HLA in healthy donors (dated by TCRdb to the late 2010s). Preparation of the library involved the immunoSEQ multiplex PCR assay. The multiplex PCR relied on a mix of 60 forward primers for TCR Vbeta segments and 13 reverse primers for TCR Jbeta segments. TCRdb re-hosts the immuneACCESS table, in-frame sequences only. Its copies lack some clones; in the studies checked, an unresolved V gene accounts for under half of them, and the cause for the rest is not known. The table of this sample itemizes approximately 80,000 clones. Of the sample, approximately 1.1% falls within the top ten clones. Sequenced input: PBMCs. The receptors come from a woman aged 25-40 years in good health and CMV-seronegative.

The chain has TRBV5-1 and TRBJ2-7; TRBD2 agrees at 9 bases. Germline lookup yields CDR1 SGHRS and CDR2 YFSETQ. The CDR3 has 15 residues. J was trimmed by 0 bases and V by 0 bases; bases with no gene match: 1. This chain's CDR3 is CASSLGLAVSYEQYF. The CDR3 region has the DNA TGCGCCAGCAGCTTGGGACTAGCGGTCTCCTACGAGCAGTACTTC.

This chain joins TRBV7-9 and TRBJ2-1, with TRBD2 identical over 8 bases. The CDR3 length is 16 residues. CDR1 SEHNR and CDR2 FQNEAQ come from the germline V gene (reference sequence). The trim removed 7 bases at V and 10 bases at J, leaving 18 bases unmatched. The CDR3 DNA follows: TGTGCCAGCAACCTGCCAAGCGGGAGAGGGCGGGAGGAGCAGTTCTTC. Translation gives CASNLPSGRGREEQFF.

The CDR3 nucleotides read TGTGCCAGTAGTACCCGGACAGGGTCTTTTTCAGCTTTCTTT. Translating it yields CASSTRTGSFSAFF. The J gene is TRBJ1-1, the V gene TRBV19; 8 nucleotides agree with TRBD1. This CDR3 has 14 amino acids. V shed 4 bases and J 10 bases; nucleotides not matched to a gene: 11. Germline V gene data show CDR1 as LNHDA and CDR2 as SQIVND (reference sequence).

The V call is TRBV28, the J call TRBJ1-2; unclear D gene. V was cut by 7 bases and J by 8 bases, with 11 bases left in between. The CDR3 spans 11 residues. The germline gives CDR1 MDHEN, CDR2 SYDVKM. The CDR3: CASTNLRGYTF. The DNA for the CDR3 is TGTGCCAGCACCAATCTCCGGGGCTACACCTTC.

The V and J genes are TRBV7-9 and TRBJ1-1; D unclear. Between the trimmed V and J ends, which lost 3 bases and 2 bases, there was a span of 7 bases. Looked up from germline, CDR1 is SEHNR and CDR2 is FQNEAQ (reference sequence). The CDR3 is 13 amino acids. This CDR3 is CASSLAGNTEAFF. Here the CDR3 DNA reads TGTGCCAGCAGCTTGGCAGGAAACACTGAAGCTTTCTTT.

This chain links TRBV10-3 with TRBJ2-7; 8 nucleotides align to TRBD1. Germline CDR1 ENHRY, CDR2 SYGVKD. The CDR3 covers 16 residues. After removal of 3 bases from V and 2 bases from J, the junction contained 9 bases not matched to a gene. CDR3: CAISERAGTGPYEQYF. As DNA, the CDR3 is TGTGCCATCAGTGAACGGGCCGGGACAGGACCCTACGAGCAGTACTTC.

The CDR3 is CASSRGQGATGELFF. CDR3 coding DNA: TGTGCCAGCTCACGAGGACAGGGGGCGACCGGGGAGCTGTTTTTT. The rearrangement links TRBV18 to TRBJ2-2; 11 bases agree with TRBD1. Germline V gives CDR1 KGHSH, CDR2 LQKENI. CDR3 length equals 15 residues. Unmatched junction bases numbered 3, after V lost 4 bases and J lost 5 bases.

The J gene is TRBJ1-6, the V gene TRBV6-5; 8 bases match TRBD1. The V and J ends lost 6 bases and 7 bases, in that order; junction bases with no gene match: 8. This CDR3 has 15 residues. Germline CDR1 MNHEY, CDR2 SVGAGI. As DNA, the CDR3 is TGTGCCAGCAGACCCCCGACAGGGGTGAATTCACCCCTCCACTTT. Encoded protein: CASRPPTGVNSPLHF.

The rearrangement joins TRBV6-5 to TRBJ1-1; 8 bases are shared with TRBD1. The ends lost 6 bases at V and 1 base at J; junction bases unmatched: 7. This CDR3 contains 15 residues. Germline V gene data show CDR1 as MNHEY and CDR2 as SVGAGI. The DNA of the CDR3 is TGTGCCAGCAGATCAGGGGGCGCCCCGAACACTGAAGCTTTCTTT. This codes for CASRSGGAPNTEAFF.

This chain joins TRBV28 and TRBJ2-1; TRBD1 aligns across 8 bases. The germline V gene encodes CDR1 MDHEN and CDR2 SYDVKM. The CDR3 totals 16 residues. V trimming: 5 bases; J trimming: 6 bases; junction bases outside the gene matches: 12. In DNA, the CDR3 is TGTGCCAGCAGTCCCTACCTGGGACAGGCTATCAATGAGCAGTTCTTC. Its protein is CASSPYLGQAINEQFF.

This chain connects TRBV30 to TRBJ2-3, with 7 bases that match TRBD1. The germline V gene encodes CDR1 GTSNPN and CDR2 SVGIG (reference sequence). This CDR3 is 14 amino acids long. Germline trimming cut 0 bases from V and 4 bases from J; bases unmatched to any gene: 4. The CDR3 DNA sequence: TGTGCCTGGAGTGTAAACAGGGGCGCAGATACGCAGTATTTT. Translation gives CAWSVNRGADTQYF.

The V gene is TRBV5-1, the J gene TRBJ2-6; 7 bases are a match to TRBD2. This CDR3 has 16 amino acids. With V trimmed by 3 bases and J by 2 bases, 5 bases remained unmatched. In germline, CDR1 is SGHRS, CDR2 YFSETQ. The CDR3 DNA is TGCGCCAGCAGCTGGGGGGGTAGTGCTGGGGCCAACGTCCTGACTTTC. Translating gives CASSWGGSAGANVLTF.

The V call is TRBV19, the J call TRBJ1-3; 7 bases fit TRBD1. The CDR3 is made up of 16 amino acids. V lost 7 bases to trimming and J lost 0 bases; unmatched junction nucleotides: 9. Germline V gene data show CDR1 as LNHDA and CDR2 as SQIVND (reference sequence). The CDR3 loop is CASKDGQAYSGNTIYF. As DNA, the CDR3 is TGTGCCAGTAAAGACGGACAGGCGTACTCTGGAAACACCATATATTTT.

The chain is built from TRBV10-1 and TRBJ1-1; no clear D gene. The CDR3 totals 13 residues. Trimming cost V 7 bases and J 10 bases, with 19 bases left between them. The germline V gene has CDR1 WNHNN and CDR2 SYGVQD (reference sequence). The CDR3 bases are TGCGCCAGCAACACCGAGGTCGGGGAGCGAGCTTTCTTT. Translating gives CASNTEVGERAFF.

The chain has TRBV5-1 and TRBJ2-5; D may be TRBD1 (6 bases). The CDR3 spans 14 residues. Trimming left V 6 bases short and J 1 base short, with 13 bases between. Germline CDR1 SGHRS, CDR2 YFSETQ. CDR3 loop: CASTPQGFQETQYF. Written as DNA, the CDR3 is TGCGCCAGCACACCTCAGGGGTTCCAAGAGACCCAGTACTTC.

The gene calls are TRBV27 and TRBJ2-7, with 9 bases fitting TRBD1. V lost 6 bases, J lost 2 bases, and 5 bases stayed unmatched. CDR1 is MNHEY, CDR2 SMNVEV, per germline (reference sequence). This CDR3 comprises 14 residues. The DNA for the CDR3 is TGTGCCAGCAGCCGGGACAGGGAGACCTACGAGCAGTACTTC. This encodes CASSRDRETYEQYF.

The chain uses TRBV11-2 and TRBJ1-1; maybe TRBD1 (6 bases). This CDR3 contains 16 residues. The V end was cut by 5 bases, the J end by 1 base, with 17 bases between. In germline, CDR1 is SGHAT, CDR2 FQNNGV. The CDR3 nucleotides read TGTGCCAGCAGCCACTACAGGGCCCCCTCGAACACTGAAGCTTTCTTT. Its protein is CASSHYRAPSNTEAFF.

The V and J genes are TRBV2 and TRBJ1-3; the D gene is possibly TRBD1 (6 bases). The CDR3 has 17 residues. Germline V lookup: CDR1 SNHLY, CDR2 FYNNEI. V was shortened by 6 bases and J by 0 bases, with 18 bases between the two germline ends. The CDR3 DNA sequence: TGTGCCAGCAGCCCTACAGGGCTCCCACTCTCTGGAAACACCATATATTTT. Translation gives CASSPTGLPLSGNTIYF.

The J gene is TRBJ1-5, the V gene TRBV6-1, with D unresolved. Germline CDR1 reads MNHNS; CDR2 reads SASEGT. The V end lost 4 bases, the J end lost 6 bases, and 13 bases lay between the germline ends. The CDR3 loop spans 14 amino acids. The chain's CDR3 is CASSVSRGPQPQHF. CDR3 nucleotides: TGTGCCAGCAGTGTTAGCCGAGGGCCTCAGCCCCAGCATTTT.

This sequence joins TRBV5-6 and TRBJ2-2; the D gene is possibly TRBD2 (5 bases). Germline V lookup: CDR1 SGHDT, CDR2 YYEEEE. Trimming removed 4 bases at V and 2 bases at J, with 12 bases between. This CDR3 is 15 amino acids long. Here the CDR3 DNA reads TGTGCCAGCAGCCTCCTGGACTCTAACACCGGGGAGCTGTTTTTT. Translation gives CASSLLDSNTGELFF.

The CDR3 DNA reads TGTGCCAGCAGCCCCCACCCAGGGGCCGTAGAGACCCAGTACTTC. Translated: CASSPHPGAVETQYF. The gene calls are TRBV9 and TRBJ2-5, with TRBD1 as a possible D gene (6 bases). Germline V CDR1 and CDR2: SGDLS, YYNGEE. V lost 4 bases and J lost 4, with 17 bases in between. The CDR3 is 15 amino acids.

A word on this clone: Germline is not matched at one junction end, which may reflect a read error. This sample includes further DNA sequences coding for the same CDR3. The V and J genes are TRBV6-5 and TRBJ1-6, with 10 bases fitting TRBD1. This CDR3 is built from 15 residues. CDR1 is MNHEY and CDR2 is SVGAGI in the germline V gene. CDR3: CASSPGQGYGSPLHF. In DNA form, the CDR3 reads TGTGCCAGCAGCCCGGGACAGGGGTACGGTTCACCCCTACACTTT.

About this clone itself: At one of its ends the junction is not consistent with the germline gene, which may arise from a read error. The sample contains more than one DNA sequence encoding this CDR3. CDR3 DNA: TGTGCCAGCGGCCGGGTCTCGAGTTCACCCCTTCACTTT. It translates to CASGRVSSSPLHF. The chain has TRBV6-6 and TRBJ1-6; D ambiguous. CDR3 length: 13 residues. CDR1 is MNHNY and CDR2 is SVGAGI in the germline V gene (reference sequence).

The chain is built from TRBV11-3 and TRBJ2-5; TRBD1 might be the D (5 bases). Trimming left V 0 bases short and J 8 bases short, with 10 bases between. The CDR3 runs 13 residues. Germline V gene lookup returns CDR1 SGHNT and CDR2 YENEEA. In nucleotides, the CDR3 is TGTGCCAGCAGCTTAGATTGGGGCAGCACCCAGTACTTC. It encodes CASSLDWGSTQYF. Full variable domain (missing parts from reference TRBV11-3 and TRBJ2-5): EAGVVQSPRYKIIEKKQPVAFWCNPISGHNTLYWYLQNLGQGPELLIRYENEEAVDDSQLPKDRFSAERLKGVDSTLKIQPAELGDSAVYLCASSLDWGSTQYFGPGTRLLVL.

Turning to this clone: The identical CDR3 is also encoded by other nucleotide sequences in the sample. The chain joins TRBV5-1 to TRBJ1-6; TRBD1 matches 8 bases. V lost 1 base, J lost 18 bases, and 9 bases stayed unmatched. CDR3 length equals 13 residues. From germline, CDR1 is SGHRS and CDR2 YFSETQ. The CDR3 region has the DNA TGCGCCAGCAGCTTGACCGGACAGGGATTATCCCACTTT. This gives the protein CASSLTGQGLSHF.

By frequency, this clone is medium-sized (0.01 to 0.1%). The DNA for the CDR3 is TGTGCCGCTTCTAGCAGGGGAACCACTGAAGCTTTCTTT. It yields the protein CAASSRGTTEAFF. V usage is TRBV19 and J usage is TRBJ1-1; D may be TRBD1 (6 bases). The length of the CDR3 is 13 residues. Germline CDR1 is LNHDA and CDR2 is SQIVND (reference sequence). V lost 11 bases, J lost 4 bases, and 17 bases lay in between.

A word on this clone: In the same sample, other DNA sequences code for this CDR3. This chain links TRBV19 with TRBJ2-7; 7 bases agree with TRBD1. Per germline, CDR1 LNHDA and CDR2 SQIVND (reference sequence). The CDR3 is 13 residues long. Germline trimming cut 5 bases from V and 3 bases from J; bases unmatched to any gene: 4. CDR3 amino acids: CASSLTGSYEQYF. CDR3 DNA sequence: TGTGCCAGTAGTTTGACAGGGAGCTACGAGCAGTACTTC. Drawing the rest from reference TRBV19 and TRBJ2-7, the complete variable domain is DGGITQSPKYLFRKEGQNVTLSCEQNLNHDAMYWYRQDPGQGLRLIYYSQIVNDFQKGDIAEGYSVSREKKESFPLTVTSAQKNPTAFYLCASSLTGSYEQYFGPGTRLTVT.

The V and J genes are TRBV28 and TRBJ2-5, with 13 bases fitting TRBD2. J gave up 3 bases and V 4 bases, and 2 bases lay outside the gene matches. Germline CDR1 MDHEN, CDR2 SYDVKM. The CDR3 length is 15 residues. The CDR3 coding sequence is TGTGCCAGCAGTTCGGGACTAGCGGGGAAAGAGACCCAGTACTTC. The encoded protein is CASSSGLAGKETQYF.